This entry lists 17 T cell receptor beta chains sequenced from one sample in a study of monozygotic twins with inflammatory bowel disease. TCRdb re-called the 5' RACE reads and catalogs CDR3 proteins one per entry, DNA excluded. The clone table shows around 450,000 distinct CDR3 sequences, with the ten largest holding approximately 2.4%. The sequenced sample consisted of blood. All receptors come from a human donor with ulcerative colitis or Crohn's disease, or a healthy co-twin of an affected twin (not recorded which).

This chain uses TRBV5-1 with TRBJ2-3; the D call from TCRdb, TRBD1, cannot be confirmed without DNA. Per the germline V gene, CDR1 is SGHRS and CDR2 is YFSETQ. CDR3 length: 14 residues. CDR3 in amino acids: CAVGTGQGTDTQYF.

The chain employs TRBV7-8 and TRBJ2-3; the D call of TRBD1 rests on TCRdb alone, since no DNA is present to check it. Germline CDR1 is SGHVS and CDR2 is FQNEAQ. The CDR3 runs 18 residues. This chain's CDR3 is CASSTYQGAGTSTDTQYF.

The genes are TRBV4-2 and TRBJ2-1; TCRdb picks TRBD2, but there is no DNA to check that call. Germline loops: CDR1 LGHNA, CDR2 YNFKEQ. The length of the CDR3 is 16 residues. CDR3 residues: CASSQAASGSNNEQFF.

J is TRBJ2-7 and V is TRBV27; TCRdb designates TRBD2, a call that cannot be tested without DNA. This CDR3 spans 15 amino acids. Germline assignment: CDR1 MNHEY and CDR2 SMNVEV (reference sequence). The CDR3: CASSLGAGRAYEQYF.

The gene calls are TRBV2 and TRBJ2-7; TCRdb selects TRBD2, and the lack of DNA leaves this call unchecked. Looked up from germline, CDR1 is SNHLY and CDR2 is FYNNEI. This CDR3 is built from 14 residues. The CDR3 loop reads CASGGLAGPYEQYF.

The chain joins TRBV5-1 to TRBJ1-4. The germline V gene encodes CDR1 SGHRS and CDR2 YFSETQ. There are 15 residues in the CDR3. The CDR3 is CASSLSGTANEKLFF. The variable domain in full, completed from reference TRBV5-1 and TRBJ1-4, reads KAGVTQTPRYLIKTRGQQVTLSCSPISGHRSVSWYQQTPGQGLQFLFEYFSETQRNKGNFPGRFSGRQFSNSRSEMNVSTLELGDSALYLCASSLSGTANEKLFFGSGTQLSVL.

This rearrangement joins TRBV27 to TRBJ2-3; TCRdb lists TRBD2, though no DNA is available to test this call. The CDR3 runs 16 residues. CDR1 MNHEY and CDR2 SMNVEV come from the germline V gene (reference sequence). CDR3 in amino acids: CASSSWTSGTGDTQYF.

The V gene is TRBV28, the J gene TRBJ2-1; TCRdb designates TRBD1, a call that cannot be tested without DNA. The CDR3 extends over 16 amino acids. Germline V CDR1 and CDR2: MDHEN, SYDVKM. The CDR3 loop reads CASSFPRPGGKNEQFF.

The chain recombines TRBV2 with TRBJ2-3; with no DNA, the TCRdb D assignment of TRBD1 cannot be verified. The CDR3 extends over 13 amino acids. The germline CDR1 and CDR2 sequences are SNHLY and FYNNEI. The CDR3 protein is CASISGVKDTQYF.

The chain has TRBV28 and TRBJ2-3; TCRdb gives TRBD2 as the D gene, but with no DNA this cannot be confirmed. Germline V lookup: CDR1 MDHEN, CDR2 SYDVKM. CDR3 length: 16 residues. CDR3 residues: CASSLFRLESTDTQYF.

The rearrangement joins TRBV5-1 to TRBJ1-6; TCRdb reports TRBD1, a call that lacks DNA to check it against. CDR1 is SGHRS, CDR2 YFSETQ, per germline. The CDR3 contains 16 residues. The CDR3 loop is CASSEGTGVGNSPLHF. The variable domain in full, completed from reference TRBV5-1 and TRBJ1-6, reads KAGVTQTPRYLIKTRGQQVTLSCSPISGHRSVSWYQQTPGQGLQFLFEYFSETQRNKGNFPGRFSGRQFSNSRSEMNVSTLELGDSALYLCASSEGTGVGNSPLHFGNGTRLTVT.

The CDR3 reads CSARGRLTSSYEQYF. The chain carries TRBV20-1 and TRBJ2-7. CDR3 length: 15 amino acids. CDR1 DFQATT and CDR2 SNEGSKA come from the germline V gene (reference sequence).

The chain has TRBV3-1 and TRBJ2-1. There are 12 residues in the CDR3. Germline V gene data show CDR1 as LGHDT and CDR2 as YNNKEL (reference sequence). The CDR3 loop is CASSQMANEQFF.

The chain recombines TRBV29-1 with TRBJ2-1; with no DNA, the TCRdb D assignment of TRBD2 cannot be verified. CDR3 size: 15 residues. Germline assignment: CDR1 SQVTM and CDR2 ANQGSEA. The CDR3 loop is CSVRRASGDYNEQFF.

V is TRBV3-1 and J is TRBJ1-5; the TRBD1 assignment by TCRdb is unverifiable without DNA. The germline V gene has CDR1 LGHDT and CDR2 YNNKEL (reference sequence). This CDR3 is built from 15 residues. CDR3 in amino acids: CASSPTGYSNQPQHF.

V and J are TRBV27 and TRBJ2-5; checking the TCRdb D call of TRBD1 is not possible without DNA. The V gene's germline CDR1 is MNHEY and CDR2 SMNVEV (reference sequence). The CDR3 runs to 14 residues. CDR3 sequence reads: CASSFLAPGETQYF.

The gene calls are TRBV11-2 and TRBJ1-6. Germline values: CDR1 SGHAT, CDR2 FQNNGV. This CDR3 has 18 residues. The CDR3 spells CASSRRRRQDSYNSPLHF.